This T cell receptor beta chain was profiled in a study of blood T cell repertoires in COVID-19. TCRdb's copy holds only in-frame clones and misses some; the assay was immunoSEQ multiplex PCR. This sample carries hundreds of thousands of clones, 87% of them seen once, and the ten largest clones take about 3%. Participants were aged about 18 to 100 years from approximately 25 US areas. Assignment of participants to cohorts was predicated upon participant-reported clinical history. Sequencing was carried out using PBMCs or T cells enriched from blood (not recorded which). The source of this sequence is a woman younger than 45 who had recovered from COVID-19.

The CDR3 loop is CASSLAGGRTYEQYF. CDR3 nucleotide sequence: TGCGCCAGCAGCTTGGCCGGAGGGCGGACCTACGAGCAGTACTTC. V is TRBV5-1 and J is TRBJ2-7, with a possible D match to TRBD2 (6 bases). Germline V gene lookup returns CDR1 SGHRS and CDR2 YFSETQ. The CDR3 has 15 residues. V was pared by 0 bases and J by 2 bases, with 12 bases between. Looking up the rest from reference TRBV5-1 and TRBJ2-7 gives the full variable domain: KAGVTQTPRYLIKTRGQQVTLSCSPISGHRSVSWYQQTPGQGLQFLFEYFSETQRNKGNFPGRFSGRQFSNSRSEMNVSTLELGDSALYLCASSLAGGRTYEQYFGPGTRLTVT.